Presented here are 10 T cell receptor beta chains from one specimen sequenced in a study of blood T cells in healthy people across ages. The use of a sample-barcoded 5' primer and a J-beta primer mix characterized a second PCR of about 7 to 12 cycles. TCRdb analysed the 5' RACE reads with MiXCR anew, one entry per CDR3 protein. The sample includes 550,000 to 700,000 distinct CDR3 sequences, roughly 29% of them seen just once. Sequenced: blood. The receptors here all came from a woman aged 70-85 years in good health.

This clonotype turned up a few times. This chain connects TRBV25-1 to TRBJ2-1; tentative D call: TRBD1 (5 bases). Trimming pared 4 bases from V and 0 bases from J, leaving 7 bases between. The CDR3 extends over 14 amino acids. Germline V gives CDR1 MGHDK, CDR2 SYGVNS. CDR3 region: CASSVRVSYNEQFF. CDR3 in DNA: TGTGCCAGCAGTGTCAGGGTCTCCTACAATGAGCAGTTCTTC.

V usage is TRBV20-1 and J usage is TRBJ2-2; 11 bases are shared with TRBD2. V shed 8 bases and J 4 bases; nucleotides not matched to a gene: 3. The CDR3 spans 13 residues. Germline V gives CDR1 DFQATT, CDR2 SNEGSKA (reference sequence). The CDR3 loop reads CSLAGGTTGELFF. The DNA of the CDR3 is TGCAGTCTAGCGGGGGGTACCACCGGGGAGCTGTTTTTT.

The CDR3: CAIRASGGGDTQYF. The CDR3 DNA follows: TGTGCCATCAGGGCTAGCGGGGGAGGAGATACGCAGTATTTT. This rearrangement joins TRBV10-3 to TRBJ2-3; 10 bases agree with TRBD2. V trimming: 6 bases; J trimming: 5 bases; junction bases outside the gene matches: 5. The length of the CDR3 is 14 residues. Germline V CDR1 and CDR2: ENHRY, SYGVKD.

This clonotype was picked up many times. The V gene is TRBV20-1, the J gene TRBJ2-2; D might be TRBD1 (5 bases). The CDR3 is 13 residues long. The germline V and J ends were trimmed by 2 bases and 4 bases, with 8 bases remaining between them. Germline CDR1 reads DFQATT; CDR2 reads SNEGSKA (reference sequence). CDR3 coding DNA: TGCAGTGCTAGAACAGGTTCCACCGGGGAGCTGTTTTTT. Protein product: CSARTGSTGELFF.

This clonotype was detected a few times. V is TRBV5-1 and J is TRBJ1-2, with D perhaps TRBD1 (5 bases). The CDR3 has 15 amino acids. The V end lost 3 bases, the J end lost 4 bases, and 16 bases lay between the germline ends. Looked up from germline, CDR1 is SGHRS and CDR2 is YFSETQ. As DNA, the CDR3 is TGCGCCAGCAGCTCGGATCCGGGACGGCCCTATGGCTACACCTTC. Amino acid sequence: CASSSDPGRPYGYTF.

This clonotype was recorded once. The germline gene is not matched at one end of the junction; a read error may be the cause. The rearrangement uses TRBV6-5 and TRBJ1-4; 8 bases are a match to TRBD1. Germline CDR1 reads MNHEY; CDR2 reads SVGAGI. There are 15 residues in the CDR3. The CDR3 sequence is CASSRGQATNEKLFF. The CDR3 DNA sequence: TGCGCCAGCAGTCGGGGACAGGCAACTAATGAAAAACTGTTTTTT.

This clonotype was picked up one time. The CDR3: CASSIYRGGTEAFF. CDR3 bases: TGTGCCAGCAGTATCTACAGGGGTGGGACTGAAGCTTTCTTT. This chain joins TRBV27 and TRBJ1-1; 7 bases agree with TRBD1. Germline V CDR1 and CDR2: MNHEY, SMNVEV (reference sequence). The CDR3 sequence is 14 residues long. Germline trimming cut 5 bases from V and 5 bases from J; bases unmatched to any gene: 8.

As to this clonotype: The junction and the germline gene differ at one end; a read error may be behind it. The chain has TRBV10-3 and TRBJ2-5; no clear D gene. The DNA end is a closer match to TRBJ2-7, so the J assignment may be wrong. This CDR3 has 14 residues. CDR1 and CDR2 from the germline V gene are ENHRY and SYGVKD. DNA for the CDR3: TGTGCCATCAGTGAGTCGATCGCCTCCGACGAGCAGTACTTC. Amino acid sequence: CAISESIASDEQYF.

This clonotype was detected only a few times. CDR3 sequence: CASSFLGAGTDTQYF. The CDR3 coding sequence is TGCGCCAGCAGCTTTTTAGGGGCTGGCACAGATACGCAGTATTTT. V usage is TRBV5-1 and J usage is TRBJ2-3, with D tentatively TRBD1 (5 bases). The CDR3 is made up of 15 amino acids. V dropped 2 bases and J dropped 1 base, with 11 bases sitting between them. CDR1 is SGHRS, CDR2 YFSETQ, per germline. Drawing the rest from reference TRBV5-1 and TRBJ2-3, the complete variable domain is KAGVTQTPRYLIKTRGQQVTLSCSPISGHRSVSWYQQTPGQGLQFLFEYFSETQRNKGNFPGRFSGRQFSNSRSEMNVSTLELGDSALYLCASSFLGAGTDTQYFGPGTRLTVL.

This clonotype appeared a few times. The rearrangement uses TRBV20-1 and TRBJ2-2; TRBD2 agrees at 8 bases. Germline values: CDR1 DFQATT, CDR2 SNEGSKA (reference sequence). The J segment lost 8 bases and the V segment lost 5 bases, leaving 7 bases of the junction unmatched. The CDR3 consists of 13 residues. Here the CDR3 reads CSAGRTSMGELFF. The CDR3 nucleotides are TGCAGTGCTGGACGGACTAGCATGGGGGAGCTGTTTTTT.